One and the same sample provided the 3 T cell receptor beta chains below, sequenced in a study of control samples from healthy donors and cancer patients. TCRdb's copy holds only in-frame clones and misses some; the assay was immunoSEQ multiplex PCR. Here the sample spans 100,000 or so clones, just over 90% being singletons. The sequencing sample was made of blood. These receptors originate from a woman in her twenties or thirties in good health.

The CDR3 is CASSLGTALPNYGYTF. In nucleotides, the CDR3 is TGTGCCAGCAGCTTAGGTACAGCTCTCCCTAACTATGGCTACACCTTC. The chain combines TRBV7-9 with TRBJ1-2; D unresolved. CDR1 is SEHNR and CDR2 is FQNEAQ in the germline V gene (reference sequence). The CDR3 has 16 residues. Trimming removed 1 base at V and 0 bases at J, with 12 bases between.

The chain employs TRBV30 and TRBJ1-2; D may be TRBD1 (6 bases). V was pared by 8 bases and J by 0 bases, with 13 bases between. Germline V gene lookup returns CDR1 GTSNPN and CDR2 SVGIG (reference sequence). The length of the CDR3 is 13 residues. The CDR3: CAGGGRANYGYTF. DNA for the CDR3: TGTGCCGGGGGGGGGCGGGCTAACTATGGCTACACCTTC.

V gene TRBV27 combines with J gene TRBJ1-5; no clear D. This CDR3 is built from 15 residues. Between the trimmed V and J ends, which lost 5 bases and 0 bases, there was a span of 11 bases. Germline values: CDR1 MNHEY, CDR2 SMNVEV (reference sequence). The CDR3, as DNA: TGTGCCAGCAGTGCCTCAAGTCATAGCAATCAGCCCCAGCATTTT. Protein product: CASSASSHSNQPQHF.